This TCR beta chain appears in the sequencing data of a study of shared clonotypes between healthy human individuals. The CDR3 has 13 amino acids. CDR1 and CDR2 from the germline V gene are SGHTA and FQGNSA. The V gene lost 4 bases and the J gene lost 7 bases, with 11 bases spanning the gap. Findings of the study overall: Naive CD4 clonotype sharing across a handful of donors was approximately 5%. Lower generation probabilities were found for non-shared clonotypes than for those shared by all four donors.

This clone was picked up a small number of times. Its target is unknown. TCRdb's table, derived via immunoSEQ multiplex PCR, lists solely in-frame clones and lacks some. The table has about 1 million clones, around four fifths seen once. The clonotype originates from a young man in good health. The chain recombines TRBV7-2 with TRBJ1-5, with D perhaps matching TRBD1 (6 bases). Sequenced material: memory CD4+ T cells sorted from blood. Subset: CD45RA-negative fraction. CDR3 amino acids: CASSSDRRQPQHF. CDR3 in DNA: TGTGCCAGCAGCTCAGACAGGCGCCAGCCCCAGCATTTT.